A selection of T cell receptor beta chains follows, all from one sample in a study of T cell responses to AZD1222 COVID-19 vaccine. Assay: immunoSEQ multiplex PCR; the TCRdb copy retains only in-frame clones and omits some. There are roughly 180,000 clones in the sample; around 90% occur only once, and approximately 2% lies in the top ten. Material: peripheral blood, obtained on day 0 of AZD1222 vaccination. All receptors derive from an adult in good health. CDR3s include the opening cysteine and the closing phenylalanine or tryptophan. The D gene is left open where the match is weak. A clone size is listed for some rows: how often the clone was seen (once, few, many), or a class if it is expanded.

v_call: TRBV6-5; d_call: TRBD1; clone_size: -; j_call: TRBJ1-3; cdr3_length: 16; cdr3_aa: CASSYGTGGRGNTIYF; cdr3_nt: TGTGCCAGCAGTTACGGGACAGGGGGTCGAGGAAACACCATATATTTT
v_call: TRBV6-2/TRBV6-3; d_call: TRBD2; clone_size: -; j_call: TRBJ2-7; cdr3_length: 16; cdr3_aa: CASSPYGAGEGYVQYF; cdr3_nt: TGTGCCAGCAGCCCTTATGGGGCGGGAGAAGGCTACGTGCAGTACTTC
v_call: TRBV19; d_call: TRBD1; clone_size: -; j_call: TRBJ1-6; cdr3_length: 14; cdr3_aa: CASRSTGGGSPLHF; cdr3_nt: TGTGCCAGTAGATCGACAGGGGGCGGTTCACCCCTCCACTTT
v_call: TRBV11-2; d_call: -; clone_size: -; j_call: TRBJ1-2; cdr3_length: 14; cdr3_aa: CASSRTASGGESTF; cdr3_nt: TGTGCCAGCAGTCGGACTGCCTCAGGTGGGGAGTCCACCTTC
v_call: TRBV19; d_call: -; clone_size: -; j_call: TRBJ1-5; cdr3_length: 15; cdr3_aa: CASSAEAGPDQPQHF; cdr3_nt: TGTGCCAGTAGTGCCGAGGCAGGGCCCGATCAGCCCCAGCATTTT
v_call: TRBV11-3; d_call: TRBD1; clone_size: -; j_call: TRBJ2-1; cdr3_length: 13; cdr3_aa: CASRSGTGDEQFF; cdr3_nt: TGTGCCAGCAGGTCCGGGACAGGGGATGAGCAGTTCTTC
v_call: TRBV15; d_call: TRBD1; clone_size: -; j_call: TRBJ2-1; cdr3_length: 17; cdr3_aa: CATSRMGQTLSYNEQFF; cdr3_nt: TGTGCCACCAGCAGAATGGGACAGACTCTCTCCTACAATGAGCAGTTCTTC
v_call: TRBV6-5; d_call: -; clone_size: -; j_call: TRBJ1-4; cdr3_length: 15; cdr3_aa: CASSYSGAVDEKLFF; cdr3_nt: TGTGCCAGCAGTTACTCGGGGGCGGTCGATGAAAAACTGTTTTTT
v_call: TRBV20-1; d_call: -; clone_size: -; j_call: TRBJ2-7; cdr3_length: 10; cdr3_aa: CSASELEQYF; cdr3_nt: TGCAGTGCTAGCGAGTTGGAGCAGTACTTC
v_call: TRBV24-1; d_call: -; clone_size: -; j_call: TRBJ2-5; cdr3_length: 14; cdr3_aa: CATGLMRGKETQYF; cdr3_nt: TGTGCCACTGGTCTGATGCGGGGAAAAGAGACCCAGTACTTC
v_call: TRBV7-8; d_call: -; clone_size: -; j_call: TRBJ2-1; cdr3_length: 11; cdr3_aa: CASSSSNEQFF; cdr3_nt: TGTGCCAGCAGCTCCTCCAATGAGCAGTTCTTC
v_call: TRBV4-3; d_call: -; clone_size: -; j_call: TRBJ1-2; cdr3_length: 17; cdr3_aa: CASSHSLRLGGRIGYTF; cdr3_nt: TGCGCCAGCAGCCACTCGCTGCGCCTGGGGGGGCGGATAGGCTACACCTTC
v_call: TRBV6-5; d_call: -; clone_size: -; j_call: TRBJ1-1; cdr3_length: 13; cdr3_aa: CASRTNMNTEAFF; cdr3_nt: TGTGCCAGCAGGACAAATATGAACACTGAAGCTTTCTTT
v_call: TRBV19; d_call: -; clone_size: -; j_call: TRBJ1-2; cdr3_length: 14; cdr3_aa: CASSTHRANYGYTF; cdr3_nt: TGTGCCAGTAGTACACACCGGGCTAACTATGGCTACACCTTC
v_call: TRBV18; d_call: -; clone_size: -; j_call: TRBJ1-2; cdr3_length: 16; cdr3_aa: CASSPLDTPYNYGYTF; cdr3_nt: TGTGCCAGCTCACCACTGGACACCCCTTATAACTATGGCTACACCTTC
v_call: TRBV5-1; d_call: TRBD1; clone_size: -; j_call: TRBJ1-2; cdr3_length: 14; cdr3_aa: CASSQTGGTIGYTF; cdr3_nt: TGCGCCAGCAGCCAAACAGGGGGCACGATTGGCTACACCTTC
v_call: TRBV25-1; d_call: -; clone_size: once; j_call: TRBJ2-2; cdr3_length: 14; cdr3_aa: CASSFTSNTGELFF; cdr3_nt: TGTGCCAGCAGCTTCACTTCGAACACCGGGGAGCTGTTTTTT
v_call: TRBV7-9; d_call: -; clone_size: -; j_call: TRBJ1-1; cdr3_length: 12; cdr3_aa: CASSFEILEAFF; cdr3_nt: TGTGCCAGCAGCTTCGAAATTCTGGAGGCTTTCTTT
v_call: TRBV9; d_call: TRBD2; clone_size: -; j_call: TRBJ2-3; cdr3_length: 15; cdr3_aa: CASSLIAGGPSSQYF; cdr3_nt: TGTGCCAGCAGCTTGATAGCGGGGGGCCCTAGTTCGCAGTATTTT
v_call: TRBV9; d_call: TRBD2; clone_size: -; j_call: TRBJ2-3; cdr3_length: 17; cdr3_aa: CASSEPLAGESTDTQYF; cdr3_nt: TGTGCCAGCAGCGAGCCCCTAGCGGGAGAGAGCACAGATACGCAGTATTTT
v_call: TRBV7-2; d_call: TRBD1; clone_size: -; j_call: TRBJ2-7; cdr3_length: 15; cdr3_aa: CASSLTGGGTYEQYF; cdr3_nt: TGTGCCAGCAGCTTGACAGGGGGCGGGACCTACGAGCAGTACTTC
v_call: TRBV7-7; d_call: -; clone_size: -; j_call: TRBJ2-3; cdr3_length: 16; cdr3_aa: CASSLSMGGSTDTQYF; cdr3_nt: TGTGCTAGCAGCTTGTCCATGGGCGGGAGCACAGATACGCAGTATTTT
v_call: TRBV5-1; d_call: -; clone_size: -; j_call: TRBJ1-1; cdr3_length: 13; cdr3_aa: CASSADGNTEAFF; cdr3_nt: TGCGCCAGCAGCGCTGACGGTAACACTGAAGCTTTCTTT
v_call: TRBV7-8; d_call: -; clone_size: -; j_call: TRBJ2-7; cdr3_length: 14; cdr3_aa: CASSLGGFGYEQYF; cdr3_nt: TGTGCCAGCAGCTTAGGGGGGTTCGGCTACGAGCAGTACTTC
v_call: TRBV6-5; d_call: -; clone_size: -; j_call: TRBJ1-5; cdr3_length: 14; cdr3_aa: CASSPRQDNQPQHF; cdr3_nt: TGTGCCAGCAGCCCCAGACAAGACAATCAGCCCCAGCATTTT
v_call: TRBV28; d_call: -; clone_size: once; j_call: TRBJ1-2; cdr3_length: 12; cdr3_aa: CASSPPSQGYTF; cdr3_nt: TGTGCCAGCAGCCCCCCGTCTCAAGGCTACACCTTC
v_call: TRBV30; d_call: TRBD1; clone_size: -; j_call: TRBJ1-1; cdr3_length: 14; cdr3_aa: CAWGTGAMNTEAFF; cdr3_nt: TGTGCCTGGGGGACAGGGGCCATGAACACTGAAGCTTTCTTT
v_call: TRBV5-6; d_call: -; clone_size: -; j_call: TRBJ2-7; cdr3_length: 16; cdr3_aa: CASSWEGRAVSYEQYF; cdr3_nt: TGTGCCAGCAGCTGGGAAGGGAGAGCGGTCTCCTACGAGCAGTACTTC
v_call: TRBV6-5; d_call: -; clone_size: -; j_call: TRBJ1-4; cdr3_length: 14; cdr3_aa: CASKRVGAGEKLFF; cdr3_nt: TGTGCCAGCAAGCGGGTCGGCGCAGGTGAAAAACTGTTTTTT
v_call: TRBV30; d_call: -; clone_size: -; j_call: TRBJ1-3; cdr3_length: 12; cdr3_aa: CAWRTPGNTIYF; cdr3_nt: TGTGCCTGGCGGACTCCTGGAAACACCATATATTTT
v_call: TRBV12-3/TRBV12-4; d_call: -; clone_size: -; j_call: TRBJ1-2; cdr3_length: 13; cdr3_aa: CASSLQDNYGYTF; cdr3_nt: TGTGCCAGCAGTCTACAGGATAACTATGGCTACACCTTC
v_call: TRBV30; d_call: -; clone_size: -; j_call: TRBJ2-7; cdr3_length: 12; cdr3_aa: CAWSEFNYEQYF; cdr3_nt: TGTGCCTGGAGTGAATTCAACTACGAGCAGTACTTC
v_call: TRBV21-1; d_call: -; clone_size: -; j_call: TRBJ2-7; cdr3_length: 15; cdr3_aa: CASSKGEGLLGEQYF; cdr3_nt: TGTGCCAGCAGCAAAGGGGAGGGGCTCCTGGGCGAGCAGTACTTC
v_call: TRBV10-1; d_call: -; clone_size: -; j_call: TRBJ2-3; cdr3_length: 17; cdr3_aa: CASSELTGASPTDTQYF; cdr3_nt: TGCGCCAGCAGTGAGTTGACCGGGGCCTCACCCACAGATACGCAGTATTTT
v_call: TRBV19; d_call: TRBD1; clone_size: -; j_call: TRBJ1-2; cdr3_length: 16; cdr3_aa: CASRNFRDRGTYGYTF; cdr3_nt: TGTGCCAGTAGGAACTTTCGGGACAGGGGGACCTATGGCTACACCTTC
v_call: TRBV18; d_call: -; clone_size: -; j_call: TRBJ2-7; cdr3_length: 13; cdr3_aa: CASSPRTEHEQYF; cdr3_nt: TGTGCCAGCTCACCACGAACAGAACACGAGCAGTACTTC
v_call: TRBV7-2; d_call: TRBD2; clone_size: once; j_call: TRBJ2-7; cdr3_length: 14; cdr3_aa: CASSLRGRVYEQYF; cdr3_nt: TGTGCCAGCAGCTTACGAGGGAGGGTCTACGAGCAGTACTTC
v_call: TRBV30; d_call: -; clone_size: -; j_call: TRBJ2-3; cdr3_length: 14; cdr3_aa: CAWRRQILGDTQYF; cdr3_nt: TGTGCCTGGAGACGTCAGATTTTGGGAGATACGCAGTATTTT
v_call: TRBV10-2; d_call: TRBD1; clone_size: -; j_call: TRBJ1-6; cdr3_length: 16; cdr3_aa: CASLKTTGGNNSPLHF; cdr3_nt: TGCGCCAGCCTAAAAACGACAGGGGGCAACAATTCACCCCTCCACTTT
v_call: TRBV19; d_call: TRBD1; clone_size: -; j_call: TRBJ1-5; cdr3_length: 17; cdr3_aa: CASSIGRDRGFVQPQHF; cdr3_nt: TGTGCCAGTAGTATTGGGAGGGACAGGGGGTTTGTTCAGCCCCAGCATTTT
v_call: TRBV11-2; d_call: -; clone_size: -; j_call: TRBJ1-2; cdr3_length: 15; cdr3_aa: CASSLHTGDPYGYTF; cdr3_nt: TGTGCCAGCAGCTTGCACACAGGAGATCCCTATGGCTACACCTTC
v_call: TRBV5-4; d_call: TRBD1; clone_size: once; j_call: TRBJ2-2; cdr3_length: 16; cdr3_aa: CASSSRRQGGTGELFF; cdr3_nt: TGTGCCAGCAGTTCTCGTCGACAGGGTGGCACCGGGGAGCTGTTTTTT
v_call: TRBV2; d_call: -; clone_size: once; j_call: TRBJ1-6; cdr3_length: 15; cdr3_aa: CASSERGHVNSPLHF; cdr3_nt: TGTGCCAGCAGTGAACGAGGACATGTTAATTCACCCCTCCACTTT
v_call: TRBV11-2; d_call: TRBD1; clone_size: -; j_call: TRBJ2-1; cdr3_length: 14; cdr3_aa: CASSLGDRVYEQFF; cdr3_nt: TGTGCCAGCAGCTTAGGGGACAGGGTCTATGAGCAGTTCTTC
v_call: TRBV12-3/TRBV12-4; d_call: -; clone_size: -; j_call: TRBJ1-6; cdr3_length: 13; cdr3_aa: CASSWAGNSPLHF; cdr3_nt: TGTGCCAGCAGTTGGGCAGGGAATTCACCCCTCCACTTT
v_call: TRBV7-8; d_call: -; clone_size: once; j_call: TRBJ2-4; cdr3_length: 15; cdr3_aa: CASSFGSGSKNIQYF; cdr3_nt: TGTGCCAGCAGCTTTGGCAGTGGGTCCAAAAACATTCAGTACTTC
v_call: TRBV6-5; d_call: TRBD1; clone_size: -; j_call: TRBJ1-4; cdr3_length: 15; cdr3_aa: CASREGQGAWEKLFF; cdr3_nt: TGTGCCAGCAGGGAGGGGCAGGGGGCTTGGGAAAAACTGTTTTTT
v_call: TRBV7-9; d_call: -; clone_size: -; j_call: TRBJ1-1; cdr3_length: 14; cdr3_aa: CASSLEGRNTEAFF; cdr3_nt: TGTGCCAGCAGCTTAGAGGGGCGGAACACTGAAGCTTTCTTT
v_call: TRBV11-2; d_call: -; clone_size: -; j_call: TRBJ2-5; cdr3_length: 13; cdr3_aa: CASSLGGEETQYF; cdr3_nt: TGTGCCAGCAGCTTAGGGGGCGAAGAGACCCAGTACTTC
v_call: TRBV5-6; d_call: TRBD1; clone_size: -; j_call: TRBJ1-2; cdr3_length: 14; cdr3_aa: CASSSTGGFYGYTF; cdr3_nt: TGTGCCAGCAGCTCGACAGGGGGATTCTATGGCTACACCTTC
v_call: TRBV28; d_call: -; clone_size: -; j_call: TRBJ1-2; cdr3_length: 12; cdr3_aa: CASSFSGNGYTF; cdr3_nt: TGTGCCAGCAGTTTTAGCGGAAATGGCTACACCTTC
v_call: TRBV12-3/TRBV12-4; d_call: -; clone_size: -; j_call: TRBJ2-1; cdr3_length: 12; cdr3_aa: CASSPTVDEQFF; cdr3_nt: TGTGCCAGCAGTCCGACAGTCGATGAGCAGTTCTTC
v_call: TRBV28; d_call: -; clone_size: once; j_call: TRBJ1-1; cdr3_length: 14; cdr3_aa: CASSFFGGHAEAFF; cdr3_nt: TGTGCCAGCAGTTTCTTTGGGGGACACGCTGAAGCTTTCTTT
v_call: TRBV28; d_call: TRBD1; clone_size: -; j_call: TRBJ1-5; cdr3_length: 15; cdr3_aa: CASSPLSPGQLPQHF; cdr3_nt: TGTGCCAGCAGTCCGCTTAGTCCGGGACAGCTGCCCCAGCATTTT
v_call: TRBV6-2/TRBV6-3; d_call: -; clone_size: -; j_call: TRBJ2-1; cdr3_length: 15; cdr3_aa: CASSYMGGSYNEQFF; cdr3_nt: TGTGCCAGCAGTTATATGGGGGGCTCCTACAATGAGCAGTTCTTC
v_call: TRBV3-1/TRBV3-2; d_call: -; clone_size: -; j_call: TRBJ2-7; cdr3_length: 16; cdr3_aa: CASSRFGFGSSYEQYF; cdr3_nt: TGTGCCAGCAGCCGTTTTGGCTTCGGGAGCTCCTACGAGCAGTACTTC
v_call: TRBV3-1/TRBV3-2; d_call: TRBD2; clone_size: -; j_call: TRBJ2-7; cdr3_length: 15; cdr3_aa: CASSPGTSGIHEQYF; cdr3_nt: TGTGCCAGCAGCCCTGGGACTAGCGGGATCCACGAGCAGTACTTC
v_call: TRBV28; d_call: -; clone_size: -; j_call: TRBJ2-5; cdr3_length: 15; cdr3_aa: CASSFRREDRETQYF; cdr3_nt: TGTGCCAGCAGTTTCCGCAGGGAGGATCGAGAGACCCAGTACTTC
v_call: TRBV28; d_call: -; clone_size: -; j_call: TRBJ2-7; cdr3_length: 15; cdr3_aa: CASSSRGGGSYEQYF; cdr3_nt: TGTGCCAGCAGTTCCCGGGGTGGGGGTTCCTACGAGCAGTACTTC
v_call: TRBV6-2/TRBV6-3; d_call: -; clone_size: -; j_call: TRBJ2-6; cdr3_length: 18; cdr3_aa: CASSRGERLSSGANVLTF; cdr3_nt: TGTGCCAGCAGTAGGGGTGAAAGGCTAAGCTCTGGGGCCAACGTCCTGACTTTC